These 2 T cell receptor beta chains share one sample of origin, sequenced in a study of CD8+CD57+ T cells in acquired aplastic anemia. Both TCR beta VDJ combination and CDR3 sequence profiling were carried out. Genomic DNA was the template for this profiling. MiXCR, run by TCRdb on the reads, gives a single entry per CDR3 protein. The repertoire holds approximately 130,000 distinct CDR3 sequences, with around two fifths as singletons. Sequences were obtained from sorted CD4+, CD8+, or CD8+CD57+ T cells (not recorded which) from PBMCs. The receptors derive from a human donor in good health, serving as a control.

For this clonotype: As the CDR3 is not closed by the conserved phenylalanine or tryptophan, this likely results from a read error. V is TRBV29-1 and J is TRBJ2-5; tentatively, D is TRBD1 (5 bases). V was cut by 6 bases and J by 4 bases, with 12 bases left in between. Germline V gives CDR1 SQVTM, CDR2 ANQGSEA. The CDR3 has 12 residues. The CDR3 protein is CSVSRGGETQYS. As DNA, the CDR3 is TGCAGCGTCTCAAGGGGCGGAGAGACCCAGTACTCC.

This clonotype was observed at least ten times. This sequence joins TRBV6-1 and TRBJ2-5; D ambiguous. Germline V gene lookup returns CDR1 MNHNS and CDR2 SASEGT. The CDR3 is 15 amino acids. V dropped 1 base and J dropped 5 bases, with 14 bases sitting between them. CDR3 residues: CASSEVYSLRETQYF. In DNA, the CDR3 is TGTGCCAGCAGTGAAGTCTACAGCCTTCGGGAGACCCAGTACTTC.